These T cell receptor beta chains were read from a single sample in a study of identical twins. TCRdb redid the calling of the 5' RACE reads with MiXCR, one entry per CDR3 protein. The data hold around 490,000 distinct CDR3 sequences, with around 15% observed a single time. The same sample was also studied in work on yellow fever vaccine responses in identical twins.

Sequencing was performed on CD4+ T cells sorted from blood. Receptors originate from a woman aged 18-29 years in good health. CDR3s include the opening cysteine and the closing phenylalanine or tryptophan. Fields, in order: clone size, V gene, D gene, J gene, CDR3 DNA, CDR3 protein. A D gene is named only where the DNA matches it firmly. Clone size is given for some rows only: seen once, a few or many times, or a class if the clone is expanded.

few	TRBV20-1	.	TRBJ1-5	TGCAGTGTCCCCGGGGGGGGGAATCAGCCCCAGCATTTT	CSVPGGGNQPQHF
.	TRBV15	.	TRBJ2-1	TGTGCCACCAGCAGAGTTCTGTACGACGTAATAAACAATGAGCAGTTCTTC	CATSRVLYDVINNEQFF
many	TRBV5-5	.	TRBJ2-1	TGTGCCAGCAGTCAGGACCCAGACCACTACAATGAGCAGTTCTTC	CASSQDPDHYNEQFF
many	TRBV12-3/TRBV12-4	.	TRBJ2-6	TGTGCCAGTAGAGCTTCTGGGGCCAACGTCCTGACTTTC	CASRASGANVLTF
few	TRBV6-5	TRBD2	TRBJ2-3	TGTGCCAGCAGTTTTCGGGACTACCGAACAGATACGCAGTATTTT	CASSFRDYRTDTQYF
.	TRBV7-2	.	TRBJ2-5	TGTGCCAGCAGTGAAGAGAGCGGGTCGGAGACCCAGTACTTC	CASSEESGSETQYF
few	TRBV5-1	.	TRBJ1-6	TGCGCCAGCAGCCTCGGGGGAGATGGGAGCAATTCACCCCTCCACTTT	CASSLGGDGSNSPLHF
few	TRBV4-1	TRBD1	TRBJ2-5	TGCGCCAGCAGCCAAGGGGAAGGGGGCTTAGTAGAGACCCAGTACTTC	CASSQGEGGLVETQYF
.	TRBV6-4	TRBD1	TRBJ2-1	TGTGCCAGCAGACGGACAGGGAGCAATGAGCAGTTCTTC	CASRRTGSNEQFF
few	TRBV7-9	TRBD2	TRBJ2-1	TGTGCCAGCAGCCAGCTCAGGGCGGGAGACAATGAGCAGTTCTTC	CASSQLRAGDNEQFF
.	TRBV27	TRBD1	TRBJ2-2	TGTGCCAGCAGTGGGACAGGGGGAATCAAGCGGGAGCTGTTTTTT	CASSGTGGIKRELFF
few	TRBV7-9	.	TRBJ1-3	TGTGCCAGCAGCTTTTCCCCACAGGGAAACACCATATATTTT	CASSFSPQGNTIYF
.	TRBV29-1	.	TRBJ2-3	TGCAGCGTTGGTGCGGGAAGTAGCACAGATACGCAGTATTTT	CSVGAGSSTDTQYF
few	TRBV10-2	TRBD1	TRBJ1-1	TGCGCCAGCAGTGAGAGGGGGCGAGCCACTGAAGCTTTCTTT	CASSERGRATEAFF
.	TRBV29-1	TRBD1	TRBJ2-3	TGCAGCGCCAGCTCGAGACAGGGACCAACCACAGATACGCAGTATTTT	CSASSRQGPTTDTQYF
few	TRBV2	TRBD2	TRBJ2-2	TGTGCCAGCAGACTGATGAGACTAGCTACGAACACCGGGGAGCTGTTTTTT	CASRLMRLATNTGELFF
.	TRBV7-7	.	TRBJ2-1	TGTGCCAGCAGCCCGGACGGGGGGCGCGGTGAGCAGTTCTTC	CASSPDGGRGEQFF
few	TRBV29-1	TRBD2	TRBJ2-7	TGCAGCGTTGGTGCCGGGACTACCGGCTCCTACGAGCAGTACTTC	CSVGAGTTGSYEQYF
.	TRBV7-8	TRBD2	TRBJ2-5	TGTGCCAGCAGCTTGTCCATAGCGGGAGGTAAAGAGACCCAGTACTTC	CASSLSIAGGKETQYF
few	TRBV28	.	TRBJ1-5	TGTGCCAGCAGCCGCAGGGAAGGCGAAAATCAGCCCCAGCATTTT	CASSRREGENQPQHF
few	TRBV7-2	TRBD2	TRBJ2-2	TGTGCCAATAGGGGACTAGCGGTCAACACCGGGGAGCTGTTTTTT	CANRGLAVNTGELFF
few	TRBV12-3/TRBV12-4	.	TRBJ1-1	TGTGCCAGCGGGCGGCCGGAAGGAAACACTGAAGCTTTCTTT	CASGRPEGNTEAFF
many	TRBV12-3/TRBV12-4	TRBD1	TRBJ2-1	TGTGCCAGCAGCCCGGACAGGGCCCTCAATGAGCAGTTCTTC	CASSPDRALNEQFF
.	TRBV15	.	TRBJ1-4	TGTGCCACCAGCAGAGACACAGGCCTAAATGAAAAACTGTTTTTT	CATSRDTGLNEKLFF
.	TRBV25-1	.	TRBJ2-1	TGTGCCAGCAGTGAATGGGGAGGTGAGCAGTTCTTC	CASSEWGGEQFF
.	TRBV7-3	TRBD2	TRBJ2-1	TGTGCCAGCAGCCCTGGGGCTAGCGGGTGGAACAATGAGCAGTTCTTC	CASSPGASGWNNEQFF
.	TRBV20-1	TRBD2	TRBJ2-3	TGCAGTGCTTCAGGCACTAGCGGGGGATACAGGAATACGCAGTATTTT	CSASGTSGGYRNTQYF
.	TRBV2	.	TRBJ2-5	TGTGCCAGCAGTGAGCAGGGGCAGCGGCGAGAGACCCAGTACTTC	CASSEQGQRRETQYF
few	TRBV6-2/TRBV6-3	TRBD1	TRBJ1-2	TGTGCCAGCAGTTACTCCGGGACAGGGCAAAACTATGGCTACACCTTC	CASSYSGTGQNYGYTF